The T cell receptor (beta chain) under discussion was sequenced for a study of T-cell memory formation after mild COVID-19. Trimming stripped 0 bases from V and 10 bases from J, with 10 bases between. Germline V gene sequence: CDR1 MGHRA, CDR2 YSYEKL. The CDR3 is 13 amino acids. Each CDR3 protein gets one entry after TCRdb re-called the 5' RACE reads with MiXCR. The top ten hold about 7.5% of the sample, which has roughly 610,000 distinct CDR3 sequences, around a sixth seen once. This TCR came from an adult woman who had mild COVID-19 (a few samples of this study predate the infection). Cell type and time point are not known. Material: PBMCs or a T cell subset sorted from them (not recorded which). The genes are TRBV4-1 and TRBJ2-1; D ambiguous. The CDR3 loop reads CASSQEGLREQFF. CDR3 bases: TGCGCCAGCAGCCAAGAAGGCCTACGGGAGCAGTTCTTC.